The T cell receptor (beta chain) described here comes from a study of blood T cell repertoires in COVID-19. Study summary: Italy, Spain and the United States were the sources of the convalescent and acute COVID-19 samples. PBMCs, B-cell-depleted T cells, or T cells were the source of the cDNA or gDNA that made up the material.

Authors' methods: Amplification from reference gene primers served as the basis for estimated nucleated cell counts. The data were produced by immunoSEQ multiplex PCR, yet TCRdb's version contains in-frame clones alone and is incomplete. That table is the source of V, J and clone size, and D and trimming were worked out from the DNA. The sample lists some 80,000 clones, about 70% occurring once. The junction had 15 bases not matched to a gene; V was cut back by 0 bases and J by 0 bases. The CDR3 contains 22 residues. CDR1 is SGHRS, CDR2 YFSETQ, per germline. The sequenced sample consisted of peripheral blood. The clonotype comes from a woman older than 75 with active or convalescent COVID-19. This sequence joins TRBV5-1 and TRBJ2-6; TRBD2 agrees at 10 bases. CDR3 DNA sequence: TGCGCCAGCAGCTTGGGACAGCGGGGGGGAGACCCCAAACTCTCTGGGGCCAACGTCCTGACTTTC. It encodes CASSLGQRGGDPKLSGANVLTF.